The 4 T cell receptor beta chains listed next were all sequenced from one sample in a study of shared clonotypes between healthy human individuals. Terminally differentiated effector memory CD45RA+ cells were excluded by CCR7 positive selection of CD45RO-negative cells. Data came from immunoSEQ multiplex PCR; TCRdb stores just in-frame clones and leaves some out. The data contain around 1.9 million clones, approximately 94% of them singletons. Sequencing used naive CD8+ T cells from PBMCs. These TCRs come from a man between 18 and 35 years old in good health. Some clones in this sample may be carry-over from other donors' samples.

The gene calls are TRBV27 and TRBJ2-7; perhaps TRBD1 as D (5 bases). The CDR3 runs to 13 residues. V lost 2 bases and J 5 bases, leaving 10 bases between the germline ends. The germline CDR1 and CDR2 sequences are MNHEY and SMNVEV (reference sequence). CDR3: CASSLGQGNEQYF. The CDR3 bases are TGTGCCAGCAGTTTAGGGCAGGGTAACGAGCAGTACTTC.

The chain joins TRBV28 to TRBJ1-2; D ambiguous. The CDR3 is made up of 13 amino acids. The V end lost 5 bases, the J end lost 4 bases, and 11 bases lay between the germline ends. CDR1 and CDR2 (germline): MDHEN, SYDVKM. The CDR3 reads CASSPSGIYGYTF. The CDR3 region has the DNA TGTGCCAGCAGTCCCAGCGGGATCTATGGCTACACCTTC.

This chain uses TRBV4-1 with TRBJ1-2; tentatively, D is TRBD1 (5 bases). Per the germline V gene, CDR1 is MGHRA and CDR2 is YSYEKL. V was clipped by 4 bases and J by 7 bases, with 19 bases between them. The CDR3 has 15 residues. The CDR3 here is CASSPREGDFIGYTF. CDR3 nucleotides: TGCGCCAGCAGCCCCAGGGAGGGTGACTTTATTGGCTACACCTTC.

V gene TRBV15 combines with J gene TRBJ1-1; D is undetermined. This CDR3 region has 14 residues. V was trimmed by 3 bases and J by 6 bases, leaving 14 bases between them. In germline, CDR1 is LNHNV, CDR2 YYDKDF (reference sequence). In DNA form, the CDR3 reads TGTGCCACCAGCAGTAGGATTATCCCCGCTGAAGCTTTCTTT. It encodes CATSSRIIPAEAFF.